Below are 29 T cell receptor beta chains sequenced from a single sample in a study of blood T cell repertoires in COVID-19 (dated by TCRdb to between 2020 and 2021). Library creation used the immunoSEQ multiplex PCR assay. The table was pulled from immuneACCESS by TCRdb, which kept in-frame rearrangements only. Such tables lose some clones; where checked, under half of the loss comes from unresolved V genes, and the rest has no known cause. The sample records about 80,000 clones, around 69% of which are singletons. The ten top clones hold approximately 16% of the sample. The sequenced material came from peripheral blood. The receptors were sampled from a man between 70 and 80 years old with active or convalescent COVID-19.

The chain combines TRBV7-9 with TRBJ2-1, with TRBD2 identical over 7 bases. This CDR3 is built from 18 residues. In germline, CDR1 is SEHNR, CDR2 FQNEAQ (reference sequence). V trimming: 2 bases; J trimming: 5 bases; junction bases outside the gene matches: 15. The CDR3 sequence is CASSLLPIYKRGDNEQFF. In nucleotides, the CDR3 is TGTGCCAGCAGCTTACTACCCATCTATAAGCGGGGAGACAATGAGCAGTTCTTC.

This rearrangement joins TRBV23-1 to TRBJ2-2; TRBD1 might be the D (5 bases). TRBV23-1 is noted as an ORF with a role that remains uncertain. The V gene lost 4 bases and the J gene lost 1 base, with 10 bases spanning the gap. This CDR3 has 15 amino acids. CDR3 DNA sequence: TGCGCCAGCAGTCCAAACAGGCGGAACACCGGGGAGCTGTTTTTT. It yields the protein CASSPNRRNTGELFF.

The chain uses TRBV7-9 and TRBJ1-2, with no clear D. Germline CDR1 is SEHNR and CDR2 is FQNEAQ (reference sequence). The V gene lost 3 bases and the J gene lost 2 bases, with 10 bases spanning the gap. The CDR3 extends over 14 amino acids. The CDR3 nucleotides read TGTGCCAGCAGCTTGGACGGAGGAAACTATGGCTACACCTTC. Translated: CASSLDGGNYGYTF.

This clone turned up a few times. CDR3 in amino acids: CASSEGVVNQPQHF. CDR3 nucleotide sequence: TGTGCCAGCAGTGAAGGAGTAGTGAATCAGCCCCAGCATTTT. V and J are TRBV2 and TRBJ1-5; no clear D. V was cut by 1 base and J by 4 bases, with 8 bases left in between. The CDR3 loop spans 14 amino acids. Germline assignment: CDR1 SNHLY and CDR2 FYNNEI.

The chain is built from TRBV28 and TRBJ1-5; 11 nucleotides align to TRBD1. The V and J ends lost 6 bases and 5 bases, in that order; junction bases with no gene match: 9. Looked up from germline, CDR1 is MDHEN and CDR2 is SYDVKM. The CDR3 has 16 amino acids. In nucleotides, the CDR3 is TGTGCCAGCAGGCACCCCGGGACAGGGGGGCATCAGCCCCAGCATTTT. Protein: CASRHPGTGGHQPQHF.

The gene calls are TRBV2 and TRBJ1-2, with D unresolved. CDR3 length: 16 amino acids. Germline V gene lookup returns CDR1 SNHLY and CDR2 FYNNEI. V was pared by 7 bases and J by 6 bases, with 24 bases between. Here the CDR3 reads CASTEHPEGFINGYTF. CDR3 nucleotides: TGTGCCAGCACCGAACACCCTGAGGGTTTTATTAATGGCTACACCTTC. The full variable domain, completed using reference TRBV2 and TRBJ1-2, is EPEVTQTPSHQVTQMGQEVILRCVPISNHLYFYWYRQILGQKVEFLVSFYNNEISEKSEIFDDQFSVERPDGSNFTLKIRSTKLEDSAMYFCASTEHPEGFINGYTFGSGTRLTVV.

This clone has a handful of counts. The CDR3 sequence is CASSTRQGNTEAFF. The CDR3 DNA sequence: TGCGCCAGCAGCACCCGACAGGGGAACACTGAAGCTTTCTTT. This chain links TRBV5-1 with TRBJ1-1; 7 nucleotides match TRBD1. The CDR3 length is 14 residues. Germline lookup yields CDR1 SGHRS and CDR2 YFSETQ. V was clipped by 4 bases and J by 1 base; unmatched bases: 4. Using reference TRBV5-1 and TRBJ1-1 for the parts outside the CDR3, the full variable domain is KAGVTQTPRYLIKTRGQQVTLSCSPISGHRSVSWYQQTPGQGLQFLFEYFSETQRNKGNFPGRFSGRQFSNSRSEMNVSTLELGDSALYLCASSTRQGNTEAFFGQGTRLTVV.

This clone came up a few times. The chain carries TRBV29-1 and TRBJ1-5, with TRBD1 as a possible D gene (5 bases). Germline loops: CDR1 SQVTM, CDR2 ANQGSEA. The length of the CDR3 is 13 residues. V was pared by 6 bases and J by 2 bases, with 11 bases between. CDR3 sequence (DNA): TGCAGCGTGGCGGGGGGGGGCAATCAGCCCCAGCATTTT. Its protein is CSVAGGGNQPQHF.

The V and J genes are TRBV3-1 (or the pseudogene TRBV3-2) and TRBJ1-2; 7 nucleotides agree with TRBD1. Per germline, CDR1 LGHDT and CDR2 YNNKEL (reference sequence). V shed 4 bases and J 5 bases; nucleotides not matched to a gene: 4. This CDR3 spans 13 amino acids. CDR3 region: CASSRGQQYGYTF. CDR3 coding DNA: TGTGCCAGCAGCCGGGGACAGCAATATGGCTACACCTTC.

This clone was observed a single time. This chain uses TRBV15 with TRBJ2-2, with D possibly being TRBD2 (5 bases). Trimming shortened V by 3 bases and J by 2 bases, and 13 bases separated the two germline ends. The CDR3 covers 16 residues. Germline CDR1 LNHNV, CDR2 YYDKDF (reference sequence). The CDR3 DNA sequence: TGTGCCACCAGCAGTTTGTGGACTTCCAACACCGGGGAGCTGTTTTTT. As protein: CATSSLWTSNTGELFF. Together with reference TRBV15 and TRBJ2-2, the CDR3 gives the full variable domain: DAMVIQNPRYQVTQFGKPVTLSCSQTLNHNVMYWYQQKSSQAPKLLFHYYDKDFNNEADTPDNFQSRRPNTSFCFLDIRSPGLGDTAMYLCATSSLWTSNTGELFFGEGSRLTVL.

The rearrangement joins TRBV6-5 to TRBJ2-7; 10 positions match TRBD1. Germline CDR1 reads MNHEY; CDR2 reads SVGAGI. The CDR3 is made up of 15 amino acids. V was pared by 4 bases and J by 6 bases, with 9 bases of the junction left unmatched. The CDR3 coding sequence is TGTGCCAGCAGTTCTGCCGGGACAGGGGTCCCCGAGCAGTACTTC. This translates into CASSSAGTGVPEQYF.

The V call is TRBV6-1, the J call TRBJ1-2; tentatively, D is TRBD1 (5 bases). Germline CDR1 reads MNHNS; CDR2 reads SASEGT. This CDR3 is 12 amino acids long. With 0 bases removed from V and 8 bases from J, the gap between germline ends came to 7 bases. DNA of the CDR3: TGTGCCAGCAGTGAAGCAAGGGGAGGCTACACCTTC. Residues: CASSEARGGYTF.

V usage is TRBV10-3 and J usage is TRBJ2-7; D possibly corresponds to TRBD2 (6 bases). The CDR3 is made up of 14 amino acids. Germline V gives CDR1 ENHRY, CDR2 SYGVKD. Trimming removed 6 bases from V and 2 bases from J, with 14 bases in between. The CDR3 protein is CAIRIGEVAYEQYF. The DNA of the CDR3 is TGTGCCATCAGGATCGGGGAGGTAGCCTACGAGCAGTACTTC.

This clone was counted a few times. The chain couples TRBV4-2 to TRBJ2-2, with D unresolved. Germline V CDR1 and CDR2: LGHNA, YNFKEQ. Trimming removed 0 bases at V and 4 bases at J, with 12 bases between. The CDR3 extends over 16 amino acids. CDR3 protein: CASSQETYRSTGELFF. For the CDR3, the DNA is TGTGCCAGCAGCCAAGAAACGTACCGGAGCACCGGGGAGCTGTTTTTT.

For this clone: The junction differs from germline at one of its ends, possibly a read error. The chain carries TRBV5-1 and TRBJ2-2, with D perhaps TRBD2 (5 bases). The CDR3 is 14 amino acids. CDR1 is SGHRS and CDR2 is YFSETQ in the germline V gene. CDR3 nucleotide sequence: TGCGCCAGCAGCTCAGACTACAACACCGGAGAGCTGTTTTTT. Encoded protein: CASSSDYNTGELFF.

J is TRBJ1-1 and V is TRBV7-8; the match to TRBD1 covers 7 bases. V shed 5 bases, J shed 2 bases, and the junction held 8 bases outside the gene matches. The germline gives CDR1 SGHVS, CDR2 FQNEAQ. The CDR3 has 15 amino acids. The CDR3 region is CASSPRDSLNTEAFF. DNA of the CDR3: TGTGCCAGCAGCCCCCGGGACAGTCTTAACACTGAAGCTTTCTTT.

The chain has TRBV2 and TRBJ2-1; 7 bases match TRBD1. Trimming took 3 bases from V and 7 from J; bases not matched to a gene: 9. The germline gives CDR1 SNHLY, CDR2 FYNNEI. The CDR3 covers 15 residues. The CDR3, as DNA: TGTGCCAGCAGTGATCGAGGGACAGTGGGAAATGAGCAGTTCTTC. As protein: CASSDRGTVGNEQFF.

This clone appeared a single time. The chain joins TRBV10-3 to TRBJ1-5; D call uncertain. Between the trimmed V and J ends, which lost 0 bases and 7 bases, there was a span of 7 bases. Per the germline V gene, CDR1 is ENHRY and CDR2 is SYGVKD. The CDR3 is made up of 13 amino acids. This CDR3 reads CAISESEGQPQHF. CDR3 coding DNA: TGTGCCATCAGTGAGTCCGAGGGCCAGCCCCAGCATTTT.

The J gene is TRBJ1-5, the V gene TRBV6-1, with TRBD1 matching over 7 bases. CDR3 length equals 14 residues. The junction had 1 base not matched to a gene; V was cut back by 3 bases and J by 2 bases. Germline V lookup: CDR1 MNHNS, CDR2 SASEGT. DNA for the CDR3: TGTGCCAGCAGTGAGGGGACAGGCAATCAGCCCCAGCATTTT. The encoded protein is CASSEGTGNQPQHF.

CDR3 region: CASSQEIAGGYQETQYF. CDR3 coding DNA: TGTGCCAGCAGCCAAGAGATAGCGGGGGGGTACCAAGAGACCCAGTACTTC. This chain connects TRBV14 to TRBJ2-5; TRBD2 matches at 11 bases. CDR1 is SGHDN, CDR2 FVKESK, per germline. The CDR3 covers 17 residues. After removal of 0 bases from V and 0 bases from J, the junction contained 3 bases not matched to a gene.

This sequence joins TRBV9 and TRBJ2-5; TRBD1 aligns across 7 bases. The trim removed 0 bases at V and 4 bases at J, leaving 3 bases unmatched. Germline loops: CDR1 SGDLS, CDR2 YYNGEE. CDR3 size: 14 residues. CDR3 region: CASSVGGQPETQYF. The CDR3 DNA is TGTGCCAGCAGCGTAGGGGGACAGCCAGAGACCCAGTACTTC.

This clone has only one observation. The chain couples TRBV6-5 to TRBJ2-7; 10 bases are shared with TRBD1. Germline CDR1 MNHEY, CDR2 SVGAGI. The CDR3 contains 15 residues. V shed 6 bases, J shed 9 bases, and the junction held 14 bases outside the gene matches. CDR3 bases: TGTGCCAGCAGCCCCCCCGGGACAGGGGACCGTCGGCAGTACTTC. Encoded protein: CASSPPGTGDRRQYF.

The rearrangement links TRBV6-5 to TRBJ1-2; D unclear. The CDR3 has 13 amino acids. Germline V gene sequence: CDR1 MNHEY, CDR2 SVGAGI. V was pared by 4 bases and J by 7 bases, with 13 bases between. The CDR3 region is CASSSPSRAGYTF. The CDR3 nucleotides read TGTGCCAGCAGTTCCCCTAGCCGGGCTGGCTACACCTTC.

This CDR3 is CASSQVTGGGGNEKLFF. CDR3 DNA sequence: TGTGCCAGCAGCCAAGTAACAGGGGGAGGAGGTAATGAAAAACTGTTTTTT. The gene calls are TRBV4-2 and TRBJ1-4; 8 bases line up with TRBD1. The germline V gene has CDR1 LGHNA and CDR2 YNFKEQ. CDR3 length: 17 residues. Trimming cost V 1 base and J 4 bases; bases outside gene matches: 8.

The chain is built from TRBV5-5 and TRBJ1-3; 8 nucleotides agree with TRBD1. Germline V gene lookup returns CDR1 SGHKS and CDR2 YYEKEE (reference sequence). V lost 5 bases and J lost 6; bases outside the gene matches: 4. The length of the CDR3 is 13 residues. CDR3 sequence reads: CASSDRGVNTIYF. CDR3 bases: TGTGCCAGCAGTGACAGGGGAGTAAACACCATATATTTT.

This clone occurred once. The chain couples TRBV19 to TRBJ1-2; 10 nucleotides line up with TRBD1. The CDR3 consists of 15 residues. Germline V lookup: CDR1 LNHDA, CDR2 SQIVND (reference sequence). Trimming removed 4 bases from V and 6 bases from J; junction bases left unmatched: 8. The CDR3 nucleotides are TGTGCCAGTAGTAAAGGACAGGGGGGATCTAATGGCTACACCTTC. Translated, it gives CASSKGQGGSNGYTF.

This chain joins TRBV5-1 and TRBJ2-7, with D possibly TRBD2 on 6 matching bases. Germline V CDR1 and CDR2: SGHRS, YFSETQ. The V end lost 0 bases, the J end lost 2 bases, and 12 bases lay between the germline ends. This CDR3 comprises 15 residues. CDR3: CASSLGSGDTYEQYF. The CDR3 region has the DNA TGCGCCAGCAGCTTGGGTAGCGGTGATACCTACGAGCAGTACTTC. Full variable domain (missing parts from reference TRBV5-1 and TRBJ2-7): KAGVTQTPRYLIKTRGQQVTLSCSPISGHRSVSWYQQTPGQGLQFLFEYFSETQRNKGNFPGRFSGRQFSNSRSEMNVSTLELGDSALYLCASSLGSGDTYEQYFGPGTRLTVT.

This clone has a single count. The gene calls are TRBV2 and TRBJ2-1; D is possibly TRBD2 (5 bases). Trimming removed 7 bases from V and 8 bases from J, with 12 bases in between. Germline V gives CDR1 SNHLY, CDR2 FYNNEI. The CDR3 length is 12 residues. CDR3 residues: CASKIYGDEQFF. The CDR3 nucleotides are TGTGCCAGCAAAATATACGGGGATGAGCAGTTCTTC.

The rearrangement joins TRBV4-1 to TRBJ2-5; D remains unclear. Deletions cut 0 bases from V and 4 bases from J, with 6 bases between. Germline lookup yields CDR1 MGHRA and CDR2 YSYEKL. The length of the CDR3 is 13 residues. CDR3 protein: CASSQDARETQYF. DNA of the CDR3: TGCGCCAGCAGCCAAGATGCGCGAGAGACCCAGTACTTC.